The 7 T cell receptor beta chains below all came from one sample that was sequenced in a study of T-cell reconstitution after alpha-beta-depleted transplantation in children. Preparation of the TCRbeta library used unique molecular identifiers. TCRdb re-called the PCR reads through MiXCR, storing one row per CDR3 protein. The sample includes some 640,000 distinct CDR3 sequences, 15% to 20% of them seen just once. This specimen was PBMCs from the stem cell graft donor, taken from the stem cell graft. The receptors were gathered from a human donor who donated a stem cell graft to a child with acute myeloid leukemia.

This clonotype has at least ten counts. This chain connects TRBV10-2 to TRBJ2-7, with TRBD2 matching 8 bases. The V and J ends lost 6 bases and 3 bases, in that order; junction bases with no gene match: 7. The CDR3 is 14 amino acids. Germline CDR1 and CDR2: WSHSY and SAAADI. In DNA, the CDR3 is TGCGCCAGCAGAGAAGCTGCGGGGGGCTACGAGCAGTACTTC. The encoded protein is CASREAAGGYEQYF.

This clonotype was seen only a few times. The chain recombines TRBV7-9 with TRBJ2-1; no clear D gene. The germline V gene encodes CDR1 SEHNR and CDR2 FQNEAQ (reference sequence). V was pared by 3 bases and J by 7 bases, with 10 bases between. This CDR3 is 13 amino acids long. CDR3 coding DNA: TGTGCCAGCAGCTTGTGGGAAGAGAATGAGCAGTTCTTC. Residues: CASSLWEENEQFF.

The table lists this clonotype with a few counts. The rearrangement links TRBV12-3 or TRBV12-4 to TRBJ2-7; maybe TRBD2 (5 bases). The V end lost 6 bases, the J end lost 0 bases, and 9 bases lay between the germline ends. The CDR3 runs 13 residues. For the CDR3, the DNA is TGTGCCAGCAGGGAAGGGAGCTCCTACGAGCAGTACTTC. It is translated as CASREGSSYEQYF.

This clonotype was found many times. The chain joins TRBV20-1 to TRBJ1-2; D remains ambiguous. CDR1 is DFQATT, CDR2 SNEGSKA, per germline (reference sequence). This CDR3 is 14 amino acids long. V lost 6 bases and J lost 1, with 15 bases in between. CDR3 DNA sequence: TGCAGTGCCCGCTTCGGGCAGATTAACTATGGCTACACCTTC. Translating it yields CSARFGQINYGYTF.

The rearrangement links TRBV7-9 to TRBJ2-1, with D perhaps TRBD2 (5 bases). V was clipped by 0 bases and J by 2 bases, with 11 bases between them. In germline, CDR1 is SEHNR, CDR2 FQNEAQ (reference sequence). The CDR3 has 16 amino acids. CDR3 nucleotides: TGTGCCAGCAGCTTAGCATCGGGGATGGCCTACAATGAGCAGTTCTTC. As protein: CASSLASGMAYNEQFF.

This chain joins TRBV12-3 or TRBV12-4 and TRBJ2-3; weak D call: TRBD2 (7 bases). The length of the CDR3 is 14 residues. V was pared by 8 bases and J by 2 bases, with 14 bases between. CDR3 protein: CASAGALSTDTQYF. In DNA form, the CDR3 reads TGTGCCAGCGCGGGGGCCCTTTCCACAGATACGCAGTATTTT.

This clonotype was counted between two and nine times. This sequence joins TRBV5-1 and TRBJ2-3; 7 bases agree with TRBD1. Germline V gives CDR1 SGHRS, CDR2 YFSETQ. V lost 1 base and J lost 5; bases outside the gene matches: 1. This CDR3 spans 13 amino acids. As DNA, the CDR3 is TGCGCCAGCAGCTTGTGGACAGGAGATACGCAGTATTTT. This codes for CASSLWTGDTQYF.